The 11 T cell receptor beta chains reported below all come from one sample, sequenced in a study of shared clonotypes between healthy human individuals. Naive CD8 cells lacked CD45RO and underwent positive selection for CCR7, leaving out terminally differentiated effector memory CD45RA+ cells. The data were produced by immunoSEQ multiplex PCR, yet TCRdb's version contains in-frame clones alone and is incomplete. The sample has about 590,000 clones, roughly 96% seen once. Specimen: naive CD8+ T cells sorted from blood. The receptor set was obtained from a woman in her twenties or thirties in good health.

The V call is TRBV27, the J call TRBJ1-4; 9 bases align to TRBD1. The junction had 8 bases not matched to a gene; V was cut back by 5 bases and J by 7 bases. Per the germline V gene, CDR1 is MNHEY and CDR2 is SMNVEV (reference sequence). This CDR3 has 15 amino acids. This CDR3 reads CASSAYRGLSEKLFF. The CDR3 DNA sequence: TGTGCCAGCAGTGCGTACAGGGGGCTGAGTGAAAAACTGTTTTTT.

The chain combines TRBV27 with TRBJ2-7; TRBD2 agrees at 14 bases. The CDR3 spans 15 residues. V trimming: 2 bases; J trimming: 5 bases; junction bases outside the gene matches: 2. Germline loops: CDR1 MNHEY, CDR2 SMNVEV (reference sequence). The DNA of the CDR3 is TGTGCCAGCAGTTTAGGGACTAGCGGGAGAGACGAGCAGTACTTC. Protein sequence: CASSLGTSGRDEQYF.

The chain is built from TRBV7-3 and TRBJ2-3; TRBD2 matches at 11 bases. This CDR3 contains 16 residues. The V and J ends lost 3 bases and 4 bases, in that order; junction bases with no gene match: 6. Germline V gene lookup returns CDR1 SGHTA and CDR2 FQGTGA. The CDR3 sequence: CASSFSTSGAADTQYF. The CDR3 coding sequence is TGTGCCAGCAGCTTCTCGACTAGCGGGGCGGCAGATACGCAGTATTTT.

V is TRBV29-1 and J is TRBJ2-1; 13 nucleotides line up with TRBD2. Unmatched junction bases numbered 8, after V lost 6 bases and J lost 9 bases. Germline CDR1 and CDR2: SQVTM and ANQGSEA. The CDR3 is made up of 14 amino acids. The CDR3 DNA is TGCAGCGTGGGGGGACTAGCGGGATTCAGTGAGCAGTTCTTC. Translating it yields CSVGGLAGFSEQFF.

The chain joins TRBV7-2 to TRBJ2-1, with TRBD1 identical over 7 bases. Germline lookup yields CDR1 SGHTA and CDR2 FQGNSA. The CDR3 sequence is 15 residues long. V shed 4 bases and J 2 bases; nucleotides not matched to a gene: 5. Here the CDR3 reads CASSSRQGPYNEQFF. The CDR3 DNA reads TGTGCCAGCAGCTCCAGACAGGGACCCTACAATGAGCAGTTCTTC.

The V gene is TRBV14, the J gene TRBJ2-5; D is undetermined. Germline V gene data show CDR1 as SGHDN and CDR2 as FVKESK. CDR3 length: 14 residues. V lost 1 base, J lost 3 bases, and 9 bases lay in between. In nucleotides, the CDR3 is TGTGCCAGCAGCCAAGCCCCACCGAAAGAGACCCAGTACTTC. Translating it yields CASSQAPPKETQYF. The whole variable domain, remainder taken from reference TRBV14 and TRBJ2-5, is EAGVTQFPSHSVIEKGQTVTLRCDPISGHDNLYWYRRVMGKEIKFLLHFVKESKQDESGMPNNRFLAERTGGTYSTLKVQPAELEDSGVYFCASSQAPPKETQYFGPGTRLLVL.

The rearrangement links TRBV6-5 to TRBJ2-1; 9 nucleotides agree with TRBD1. The V gene's germline CDR1 is MNHEY and CDR2 SVGAGI. The CDR3 contains 15 residues. The ends lost 2 bases at V and 7 bases at J; junction bases unmatched: 6. The CDR3 nucleotides are TGTGCCAGCAGTTACGTGGTGACAGGGGGGAATGAGCAGTTCTTC. Protein product: CASSYVVTGGNEQFF.

The chain joins TRBV7-8 to TRBJ2-7; D uncertain. V gave up 6 bases and J gave up 2 bases, with 11 bases separating them. CDR3 size: 13 residues. The germline gives CDR1 SGHVS, CDR2 FQNEAQ. CDR3 in DNA: TGTGCCAGCAGTCGGGCTAGGACCTACGAGCAGTACTTC. Protein product: CASSRARTYEQYF.

This chain connects TRBV7-8 to TRBJ2-3; D is perhaps TRBD2 (6 bases). The V gene's germline CDR1 is SGHVS and CDR2 FQNEAQ. The CDR3 spans 17 residues. V dropped 5 bases and J dropped 1 base, with 19 bases sitting between them. CDR3 sequence (DNA): TGTGCCAGCAGCAGCAGCCTAGCCGGGAGCGGCACAGATACGCAGTATTTT. It translates to CASSSSLAGSGTDTQYF.

V and J are TRBV15 and TRBJ2-1; D gene unclear. Looked up from germline, CDR1 is LNHNV and CDR2 is YYDKDF (reference sequence). CDR3 length: 13 residues. The V and J ends lost 7 bases and 0 bases respectively, with 7 bases between them. CDR3 sequence: CATKRSSYNEQFF. As DNA, the CDR3 is TGTGCCACCAAAAGGAGCTCCTACAATGAGCAGTTCTTC.

The V gene is TRBV7-8, the J gene TRBJ1-1; D gene unclear. Germline CDR1 is SGHVS and CDR2 is FQNEAQ. The V end lost 1 base, the J end lost 4 bases, and 16 bases lay between the germline ends. This CDR3 has 16 amino acids. CDR3 nucleotide sequence: TGTGCCAGCAGCTTAGGAGACGGGGTCGTGCTCACTGAAGCTTTCTTT. Protein product: CASSLGDGVVLTEAFF.